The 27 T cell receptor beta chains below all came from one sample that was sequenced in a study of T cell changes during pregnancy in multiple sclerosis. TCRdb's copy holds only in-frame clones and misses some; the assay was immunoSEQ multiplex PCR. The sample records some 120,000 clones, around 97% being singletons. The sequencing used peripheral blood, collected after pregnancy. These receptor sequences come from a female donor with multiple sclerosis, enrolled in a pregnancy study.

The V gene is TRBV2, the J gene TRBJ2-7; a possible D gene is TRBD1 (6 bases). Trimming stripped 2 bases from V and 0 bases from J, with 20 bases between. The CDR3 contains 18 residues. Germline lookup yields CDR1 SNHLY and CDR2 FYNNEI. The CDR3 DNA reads TGTGCCAGCAGTGAAACGGGGACACCGTTCCACCACTCCTACGAGCAGTACTTC. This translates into CASSETGTPFHHSYEQYF.

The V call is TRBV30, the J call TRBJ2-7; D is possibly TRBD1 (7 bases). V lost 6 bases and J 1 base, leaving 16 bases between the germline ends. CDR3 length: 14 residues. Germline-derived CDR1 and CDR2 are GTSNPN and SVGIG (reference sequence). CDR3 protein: CACFRRDSSYEQYF. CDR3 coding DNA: TGTGCCTGCTTTCGGCGGGACAGTTCCTACGAGCAGTACTTC. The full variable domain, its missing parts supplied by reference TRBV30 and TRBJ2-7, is SQTIHQWPATLVQPVGSPLSLECTVEGTSNPNLYWYRQAAGRGLQLLFYSVGIGQISSEVPQNLSASRPQDRQFILSSKKLLLSDSGFYLCACFRRDSSYEQYFGPGTRLTVT.

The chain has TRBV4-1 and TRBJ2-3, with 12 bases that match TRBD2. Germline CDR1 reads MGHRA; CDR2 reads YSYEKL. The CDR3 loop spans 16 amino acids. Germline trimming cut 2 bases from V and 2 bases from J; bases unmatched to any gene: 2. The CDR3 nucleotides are TGCGCCAGCAGCCAACGACTAGCGGGAGACACAGATACGCAGTATTTT. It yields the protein CASSQRLAGDTDTQYF.

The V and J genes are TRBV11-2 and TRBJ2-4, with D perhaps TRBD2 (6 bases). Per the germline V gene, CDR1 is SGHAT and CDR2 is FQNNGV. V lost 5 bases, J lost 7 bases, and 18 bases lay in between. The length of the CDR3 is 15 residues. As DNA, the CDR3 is TGTGCCAGCAGCACCCAACGGACTATTACGAACATTCAGTACTTC. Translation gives CASSTQRTITNIQYF.

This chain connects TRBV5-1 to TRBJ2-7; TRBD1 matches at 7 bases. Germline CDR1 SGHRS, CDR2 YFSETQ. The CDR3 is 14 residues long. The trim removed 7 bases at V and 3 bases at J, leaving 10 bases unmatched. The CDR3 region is CASDRERPGYEQYF. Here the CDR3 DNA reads TGCGCCAGCGACAGGGAGCGTCCGGGCTACGAGCAGTACTTC.

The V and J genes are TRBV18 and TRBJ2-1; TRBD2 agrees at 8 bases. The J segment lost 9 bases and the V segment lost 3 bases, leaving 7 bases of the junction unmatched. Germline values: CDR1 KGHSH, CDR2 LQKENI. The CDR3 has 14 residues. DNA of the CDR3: TGTGCCAGCTCACCTTTACGGGAGGGCATTGAGCAGTTCTTC. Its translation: CASSPLREGIEQFF.

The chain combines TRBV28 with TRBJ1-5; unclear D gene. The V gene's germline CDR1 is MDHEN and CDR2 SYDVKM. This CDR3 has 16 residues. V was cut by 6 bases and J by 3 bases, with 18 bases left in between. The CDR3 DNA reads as TGTGCCAGCAGGCCACCTAAAACCGGGAACAATCAGCCCCAGCATTTT. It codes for CASRPPKTGNNQPQHF.

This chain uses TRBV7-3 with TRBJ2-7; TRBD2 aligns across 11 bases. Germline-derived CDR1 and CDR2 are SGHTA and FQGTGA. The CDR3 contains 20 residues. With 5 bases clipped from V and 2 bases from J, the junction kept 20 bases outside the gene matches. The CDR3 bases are TGTGCCAGCAGCCCCCCGACGGGACAGGATAGCGGGAGGGCCACCTACGAGCAGTACTTC. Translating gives CASSPPTGQDSGRATYEQYF.

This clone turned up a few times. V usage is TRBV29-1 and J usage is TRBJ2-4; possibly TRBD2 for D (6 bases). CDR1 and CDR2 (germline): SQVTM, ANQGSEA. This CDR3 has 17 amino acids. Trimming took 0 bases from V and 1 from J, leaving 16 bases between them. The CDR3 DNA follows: TGCAGCGTTGAAGATCGGAGGGTAGGGAGGGCCAAAAACATTCAGTACTTC. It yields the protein CSVEDRRVGRAKNIQYF.

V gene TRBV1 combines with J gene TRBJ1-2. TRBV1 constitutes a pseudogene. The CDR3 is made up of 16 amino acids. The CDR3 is CTSSQDEDPGGIGYTF. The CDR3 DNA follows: TGCACCAGCAGCCAAGATGAGGATCCGGGCGGGATTGGCTACACCTTC.

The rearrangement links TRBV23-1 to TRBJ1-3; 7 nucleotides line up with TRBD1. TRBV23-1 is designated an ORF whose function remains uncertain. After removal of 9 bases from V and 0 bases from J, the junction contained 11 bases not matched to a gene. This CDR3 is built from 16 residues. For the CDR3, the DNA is TGCGCCAGTCCGGCGGGACAGCGACTCTCTGGAAACACCATATATTTT. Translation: CASPAGQRLSGNTIYF.

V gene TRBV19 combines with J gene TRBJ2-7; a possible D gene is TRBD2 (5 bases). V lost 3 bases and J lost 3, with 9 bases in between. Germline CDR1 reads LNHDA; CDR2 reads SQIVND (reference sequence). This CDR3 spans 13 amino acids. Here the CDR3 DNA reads TGTGCCAGTAGTATCCGTGGAGGCTACGAGCAGTACTTC. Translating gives CASSIRGGYEQYF.

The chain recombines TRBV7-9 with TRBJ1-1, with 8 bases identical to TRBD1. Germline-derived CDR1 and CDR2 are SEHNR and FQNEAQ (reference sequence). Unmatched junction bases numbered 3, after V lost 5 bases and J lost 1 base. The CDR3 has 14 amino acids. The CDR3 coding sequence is TGTGCCAGCAGCGTGACAGGGGAGAACACTGAAGCTTTCTTT. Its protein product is CASSVTGENTEAFF.

The chain's CDR3 is CASSEAGSRLFF. The CDR3 nucleotides read TGTGCCAGCAGTGAAGCTGGGAGTCGCCTGTTTTTT. The rearrangement uses TRBV6-1 and TRBJ1-4; D not resolved. V lost 0 bases and J 14 bases, leaving 10 bases between the germline ends. The CDR3 is 12 residues long. The germline V gene has CDR1 MNHNS and CDR2 SASEGT.

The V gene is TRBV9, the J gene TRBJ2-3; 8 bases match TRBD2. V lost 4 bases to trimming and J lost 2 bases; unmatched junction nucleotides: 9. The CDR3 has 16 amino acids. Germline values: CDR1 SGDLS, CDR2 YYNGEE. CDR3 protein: CASSSGLASLTDTQYF. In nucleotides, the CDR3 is TGTGCCAGCAGCTCCGGACTAGCCTCACTCACAGATACGCAGTATTTT.

CDR3 in amino acids: CASSHADRGTAEAFF. The CDR3 bases are TGCGCCAGCAGCCACGCGGACAGGGGCACCGCTGAAGCTTTCTTT. The chain is built from TRBV4-1 and TRBJ1-1; 9 nucleotides line up with TRBD1. J was trimmed by 6 bases and V by 3 bases; bases with no gene match: 8. The germline gives CDR1 MGHRA, CDR2 YSYEKL. The length of the CDR3 is 15 residues.

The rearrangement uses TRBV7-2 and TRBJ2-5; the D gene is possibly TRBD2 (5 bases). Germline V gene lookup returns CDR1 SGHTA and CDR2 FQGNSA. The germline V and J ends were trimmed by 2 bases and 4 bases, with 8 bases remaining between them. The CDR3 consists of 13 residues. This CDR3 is CASSLLARETQYF. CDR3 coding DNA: TGTGCCAGCAGCTTACTAGCCAGAGAGACCCAGTACTTC.

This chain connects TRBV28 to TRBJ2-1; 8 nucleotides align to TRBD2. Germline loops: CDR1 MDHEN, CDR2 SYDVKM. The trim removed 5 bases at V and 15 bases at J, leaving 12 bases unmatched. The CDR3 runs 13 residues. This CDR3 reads CASSTGGVRGPFF. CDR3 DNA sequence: TGTGCCAGCAGTACGGGAGGGGTCCGAGGGCCGTTCTTC.

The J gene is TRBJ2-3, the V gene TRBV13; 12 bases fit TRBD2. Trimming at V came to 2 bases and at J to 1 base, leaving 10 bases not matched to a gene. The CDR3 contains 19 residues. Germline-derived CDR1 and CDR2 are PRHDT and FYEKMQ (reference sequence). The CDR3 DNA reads TGTGCCAGCAGCTTAAGGTTCGCTAGCGGGAGGGTACGCACAGATACGCAGTATTTT. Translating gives CASSLRFASGRVRTDTQYF.

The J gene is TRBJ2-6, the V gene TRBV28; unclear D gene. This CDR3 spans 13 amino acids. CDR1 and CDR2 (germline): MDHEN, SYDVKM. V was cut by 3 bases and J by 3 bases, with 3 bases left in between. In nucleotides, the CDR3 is TGTGCCAGCAGTTTTAGTGGGGCCAACGTCCTGACTTTC. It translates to CASSFSGANVLTF.

The CDR3 DNA reads as TGTGCCAGTAGGGCTCCAGGGGGACGATCCTACGAGCAGTACTTC. Amino acids: CASRAPGGRSYEQYF. The rearrangement joins TRBV19 to TRBJ2-7; TRBD1 agrees at 7 bases. The CDR3 length is 15 residues. Germline V lookup: CDR1 LNHDA, CDR2 SQIVND (reference sequence). With 6 bases clipped from V and 1 base from J, the junction kept 9 bases outside the gene matches.

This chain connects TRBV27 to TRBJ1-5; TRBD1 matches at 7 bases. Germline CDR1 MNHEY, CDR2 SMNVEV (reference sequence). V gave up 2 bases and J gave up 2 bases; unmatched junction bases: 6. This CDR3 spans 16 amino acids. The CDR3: CASSLTGVLRNQPQHF. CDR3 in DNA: TGTGCCAGCAGTTTAACAGGGGTTTTGCGCAATCAGCCCCAGCATTTT.

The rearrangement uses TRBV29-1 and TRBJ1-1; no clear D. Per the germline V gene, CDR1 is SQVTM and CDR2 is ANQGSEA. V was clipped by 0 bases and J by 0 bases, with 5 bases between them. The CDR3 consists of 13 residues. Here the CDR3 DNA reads TGCAGCGTTGAAGATCGTCTGAACACTGAAGCTTTCTTT. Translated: CSVEDRLNTEAFF.

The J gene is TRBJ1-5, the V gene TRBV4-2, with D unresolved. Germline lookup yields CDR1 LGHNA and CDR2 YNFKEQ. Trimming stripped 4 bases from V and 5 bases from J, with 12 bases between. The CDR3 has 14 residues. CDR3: CASSRTEADQPQHF. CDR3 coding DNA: TGTGCCAGCAGCCGCACCGAGGCCGATCAGCCCCAGCATTTT.

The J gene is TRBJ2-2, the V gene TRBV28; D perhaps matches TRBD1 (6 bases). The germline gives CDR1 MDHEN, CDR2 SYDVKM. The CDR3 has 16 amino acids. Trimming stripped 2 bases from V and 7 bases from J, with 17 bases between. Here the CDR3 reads CASSLARTAWNGELFF. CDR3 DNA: TGTGCCAGCAGTTTAGCCAGGACAGCCTGGAACGGGGAGCTGTTTTTT.

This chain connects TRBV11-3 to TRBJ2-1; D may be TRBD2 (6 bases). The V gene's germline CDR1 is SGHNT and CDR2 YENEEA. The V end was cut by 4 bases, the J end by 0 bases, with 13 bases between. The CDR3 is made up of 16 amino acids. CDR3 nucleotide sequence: TGTGCCAGCAGCTCAGAGACGGGGGACTCCTACAATGAGCAGTTCTTC. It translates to CASSSETGDSYNEQFF.

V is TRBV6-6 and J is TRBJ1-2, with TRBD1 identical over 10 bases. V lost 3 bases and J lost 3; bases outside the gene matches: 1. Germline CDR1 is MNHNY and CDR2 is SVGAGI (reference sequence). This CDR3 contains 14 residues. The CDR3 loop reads CASSYDRGHYGYTF. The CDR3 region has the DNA TGTGCCAGCAGTTATGACAGGGGGCACTATGGCTACACCTTC.